Described below is a single T cell receptor beta chain sequence and its context. The antigen remains undetermined. Germline trimming cut 2 bases from V and 2 bases from J; bases unmatched to any gene: 13. Germline-derived CDR1 and CDR2 are MGHRA and YSYEKL. The CDR3 spans 19 residues. The sample originates from a study of T-cell memory formation after mild COVID-19. Study details: Largely donor-specific sequence clusters came from a couple of donors.

Whole-study findings and limits: Detection of some responders pre-infection suggested pre-existing cross-reactive memory T cells participated. CD4+ contracting clones lay mainly in CM and EM, CD8+ ones in EMRA.

5'RACE, which relied on constant-segment primers, yielded TCR alpha and TCR beta cDNA libraries carrying sample barcodes and UMIs. A single record per CDR3 protein comes from TCRdb applying MiXCR to the 5' RACE reads. The sample lists approximately 350,000 distinct CDR3 sequences; around an eighth were seen once. The sequenced sample consisted of PBMCs or a T cell subset sorted from them (not recorded which). The clonotype comes from a man younger than 30 who had mild COVID-19 (a few samples of this study predate the infection). Cell type and time point are not known. The rearrangement joins TRBV4-1 to TRBJ2-1; 9 nucleotides match TRBD2. The CDR3 loop is CASSQSRRLAGAAYNEQFF. The CDR3 nucleotides read TGCGCCAGCAGCCAATCGCGTCGATTAGCGGGGGCTGCCTACAATGAGCAGTTCTTC.